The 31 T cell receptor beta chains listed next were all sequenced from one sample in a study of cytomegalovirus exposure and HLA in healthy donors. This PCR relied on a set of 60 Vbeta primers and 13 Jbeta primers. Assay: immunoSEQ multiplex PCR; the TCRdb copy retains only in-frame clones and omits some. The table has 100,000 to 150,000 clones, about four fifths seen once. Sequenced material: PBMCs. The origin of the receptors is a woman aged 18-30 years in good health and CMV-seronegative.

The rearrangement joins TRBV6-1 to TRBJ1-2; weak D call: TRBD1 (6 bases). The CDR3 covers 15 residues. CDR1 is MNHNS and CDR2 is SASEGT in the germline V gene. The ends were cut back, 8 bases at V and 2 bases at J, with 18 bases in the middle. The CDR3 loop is CASSIGGARNYGYTF. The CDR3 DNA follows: TGTGCCAGCTCGATCGGGGGGGCGCGGAACTATGGCTACACCTTC.

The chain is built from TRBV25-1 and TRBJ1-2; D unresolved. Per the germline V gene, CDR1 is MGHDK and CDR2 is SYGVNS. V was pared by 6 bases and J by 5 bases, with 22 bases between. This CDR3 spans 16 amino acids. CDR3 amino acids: CASRGVAGDTSYGYTF. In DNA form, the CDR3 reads TGTGCCAGCAGGGGAGTTGCAGGCGATACTTCTTATGGCTACACCTTC.

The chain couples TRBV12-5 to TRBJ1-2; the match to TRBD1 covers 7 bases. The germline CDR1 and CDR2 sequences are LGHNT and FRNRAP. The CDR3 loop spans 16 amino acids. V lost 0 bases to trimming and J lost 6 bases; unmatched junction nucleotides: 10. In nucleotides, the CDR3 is TGTGCTAGTGGTTTGGTACCCGGACAGGTGACGGATGGCTACACCTTC. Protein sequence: CASGLVPGQVTDGYTF.

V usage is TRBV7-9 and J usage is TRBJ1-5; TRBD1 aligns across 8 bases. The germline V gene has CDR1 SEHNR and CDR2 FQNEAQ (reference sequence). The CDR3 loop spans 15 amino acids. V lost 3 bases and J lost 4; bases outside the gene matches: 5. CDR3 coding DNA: TGTGCCAGCAGCTTGGGGACAGGATTAAATCAGCCCCAGCATTTT. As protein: CASSLGTGLNQPQHF.

The CDR3 loop reads CASSILKTSGYNEQFF. CDR3 nucleotide sequence: TGTGCCAGTAGTATCCTAAAGACTAGCGGCTACAATGAGCAGTTCTTC. The chain joins TRBV19 to TRBJ2-1; TRBD2 matches at 9 bases. V lost 3 bases and J lost 3; bases outside the gene matches: 6. The V gene's germline CDR1 is LNHDA and CDR2 SQIVND (reference sequence). The CDR3 consists of 16 residues.

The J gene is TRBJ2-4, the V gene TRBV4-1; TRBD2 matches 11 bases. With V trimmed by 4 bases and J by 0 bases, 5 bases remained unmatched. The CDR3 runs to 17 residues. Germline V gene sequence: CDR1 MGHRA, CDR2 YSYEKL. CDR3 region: CASSLLGLAGAKNIQYF. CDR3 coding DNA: TGCGCCAGCAGCCTCCTCGGACTAGCGGGAGCCAAAAACATTCAGTACTTC.

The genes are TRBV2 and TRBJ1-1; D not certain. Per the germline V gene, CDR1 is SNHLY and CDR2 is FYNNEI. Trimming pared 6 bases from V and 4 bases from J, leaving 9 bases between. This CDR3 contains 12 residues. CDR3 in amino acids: CASREEFTEAFF. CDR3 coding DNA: TGTGCCAGCAGGGAGGAGTTCACTGAAGCTTTCTTT. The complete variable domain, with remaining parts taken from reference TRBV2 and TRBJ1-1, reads EPEVTQTPSHQVTQMGQEVILRCVPISNHLYFYWYRQILGQKVEFLVSFYNNEISEKSEIFDDQFSVERPDGSNFTLKIRSTKLEDSAMYFCASREEFTEAFFGQGTRLTVV.

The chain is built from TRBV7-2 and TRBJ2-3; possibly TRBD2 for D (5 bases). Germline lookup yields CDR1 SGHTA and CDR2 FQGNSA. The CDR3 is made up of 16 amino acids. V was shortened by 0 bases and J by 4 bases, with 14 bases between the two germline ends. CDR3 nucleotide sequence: TGTGCCAGCAGCTTAGCCAGCGGCGTAGGTGCAGATACGCAGTATTTT. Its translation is CASSLASGVGADTQYF.

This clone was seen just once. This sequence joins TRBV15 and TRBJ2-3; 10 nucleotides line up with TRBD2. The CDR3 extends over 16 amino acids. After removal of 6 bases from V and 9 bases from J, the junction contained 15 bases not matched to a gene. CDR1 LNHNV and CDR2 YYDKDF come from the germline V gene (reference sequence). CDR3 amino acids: CATSPAQRGGRGTQYF. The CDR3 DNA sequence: TGTGCCACCAGTCCCGCCCAGCGGGGGGGCCGGGGGACGCAGTATTTT.

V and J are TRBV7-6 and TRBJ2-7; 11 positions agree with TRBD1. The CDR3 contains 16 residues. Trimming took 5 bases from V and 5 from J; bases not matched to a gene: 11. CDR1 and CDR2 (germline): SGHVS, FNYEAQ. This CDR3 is CASSPIGQGAYHEQYF. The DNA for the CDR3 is TGTGCCAGCAGCCCCATAGGACAGGGGGCGTACCACGAGCAGTACTTC.

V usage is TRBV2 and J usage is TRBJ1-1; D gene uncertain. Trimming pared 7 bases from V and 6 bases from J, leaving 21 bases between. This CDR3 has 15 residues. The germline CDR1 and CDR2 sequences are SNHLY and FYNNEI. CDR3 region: CASNGVSALTPEAFF. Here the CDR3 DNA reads TGTGCCAGCAATGGAGTGAGCGCTCTCACCCCTGAAGCTTTCTTT.

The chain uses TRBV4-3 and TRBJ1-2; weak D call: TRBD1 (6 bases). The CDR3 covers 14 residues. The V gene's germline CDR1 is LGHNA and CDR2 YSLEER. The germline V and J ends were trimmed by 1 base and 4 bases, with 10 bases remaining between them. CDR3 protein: CASSQGTGSYGYTF. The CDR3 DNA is TGCGCCAGCAGCCAAGGTACAGGGTCCTATGGCTACACCTTC.

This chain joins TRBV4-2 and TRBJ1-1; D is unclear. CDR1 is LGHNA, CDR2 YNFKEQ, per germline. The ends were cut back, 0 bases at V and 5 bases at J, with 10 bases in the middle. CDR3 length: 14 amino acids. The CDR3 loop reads CASSQDRRWTEAFF. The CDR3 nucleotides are TGTGCCAGCAGCCAAGACCGGAGGTGGACTGAAGCTTTCTTT.

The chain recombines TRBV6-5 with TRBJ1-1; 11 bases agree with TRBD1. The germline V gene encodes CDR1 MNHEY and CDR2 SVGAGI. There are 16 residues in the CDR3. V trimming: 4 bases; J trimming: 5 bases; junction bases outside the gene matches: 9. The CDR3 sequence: CASSSSGQGVRTEAFF. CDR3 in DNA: TGTGCCAGCAGTTCCTCGGGACAGGGGGTACGAACTGAAGCTTTCTTT.

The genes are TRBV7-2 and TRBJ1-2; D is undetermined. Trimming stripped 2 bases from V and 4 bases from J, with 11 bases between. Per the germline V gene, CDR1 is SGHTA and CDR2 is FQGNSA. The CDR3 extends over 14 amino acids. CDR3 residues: CASSLTGLGYGYTF. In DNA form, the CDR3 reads TGTGCCAGCAGCTTAACCGGGTTGGGCTATGGCTACACCTTC.

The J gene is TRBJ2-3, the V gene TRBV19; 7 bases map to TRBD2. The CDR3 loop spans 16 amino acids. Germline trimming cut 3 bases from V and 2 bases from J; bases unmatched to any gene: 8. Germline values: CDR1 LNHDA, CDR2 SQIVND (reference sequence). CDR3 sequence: CASSMTAGRITDTQYF. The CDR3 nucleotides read TGTGCCAGTAGTATGACAGCGGGACGCATCACAGATACGCAGTATTTT.

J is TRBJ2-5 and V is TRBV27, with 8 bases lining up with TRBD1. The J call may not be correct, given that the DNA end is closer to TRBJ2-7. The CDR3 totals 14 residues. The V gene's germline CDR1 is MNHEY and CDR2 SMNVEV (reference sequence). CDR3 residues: CASSSRTGRNEQYF. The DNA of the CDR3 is TGTGCCAGCAGTTCACGGACAGGGAGAAACGAGCAGTACTTC.

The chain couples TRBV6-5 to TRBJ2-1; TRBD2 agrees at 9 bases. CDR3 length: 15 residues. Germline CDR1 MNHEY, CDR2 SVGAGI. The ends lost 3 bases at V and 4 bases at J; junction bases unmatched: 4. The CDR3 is CASSYGTSYYNEQFF. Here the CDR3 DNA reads TGTGCCAGCAGTTATGGGACTAGCTATTACAATGAGCAGTTCTTC.

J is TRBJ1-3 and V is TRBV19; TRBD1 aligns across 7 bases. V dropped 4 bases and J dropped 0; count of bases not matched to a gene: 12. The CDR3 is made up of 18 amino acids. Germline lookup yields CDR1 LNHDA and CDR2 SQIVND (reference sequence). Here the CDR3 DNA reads TGTGCCAGTAGTAAAAAACCGGGACAGTATACCTCTGGAAACACCATATATTTT. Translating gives CASSKKPGQYTSGNTIYF.

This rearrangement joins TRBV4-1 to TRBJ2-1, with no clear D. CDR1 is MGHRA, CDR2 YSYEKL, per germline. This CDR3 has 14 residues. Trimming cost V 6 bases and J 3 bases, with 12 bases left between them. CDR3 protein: CASSYPGSYNEQFF. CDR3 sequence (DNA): TGCGCCAGCAGTTATCCAGGCAGCTACAATGAGCAGTTCTTC.

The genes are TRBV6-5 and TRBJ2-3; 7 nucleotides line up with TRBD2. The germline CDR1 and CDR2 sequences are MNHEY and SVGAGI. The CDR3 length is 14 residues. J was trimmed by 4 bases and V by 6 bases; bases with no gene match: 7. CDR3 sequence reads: CASSSLGRADTQYF. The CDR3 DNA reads TGTGCCAGCAGCAGTCTGGGGAGGGCAGATACGCAGTATTTT.

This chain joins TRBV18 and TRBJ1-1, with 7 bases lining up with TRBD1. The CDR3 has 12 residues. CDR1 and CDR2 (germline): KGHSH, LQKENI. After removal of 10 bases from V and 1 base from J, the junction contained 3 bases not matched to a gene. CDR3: CATQGGNTEAFF. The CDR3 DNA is TGTGCCACCCAGGGGGGGAACACTGAAGCTTTCTTT.

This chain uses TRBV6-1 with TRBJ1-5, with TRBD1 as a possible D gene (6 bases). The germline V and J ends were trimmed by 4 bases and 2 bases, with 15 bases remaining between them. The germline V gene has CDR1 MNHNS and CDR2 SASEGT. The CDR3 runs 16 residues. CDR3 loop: CASSALDRSGNQPQHF. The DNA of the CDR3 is TGTGCCAGCAGTGCTCTCGACAGGTCGGGCAATCAGCCCCAGCATTTT.

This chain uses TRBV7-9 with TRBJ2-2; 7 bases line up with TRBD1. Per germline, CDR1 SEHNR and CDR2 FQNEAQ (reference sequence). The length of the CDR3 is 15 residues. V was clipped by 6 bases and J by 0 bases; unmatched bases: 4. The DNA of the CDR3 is TGTGCCAGCAGACTAGACAGGGCGAACACCGGGGAGCTGTTTTTT. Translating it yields CASRLDRANTGELFF. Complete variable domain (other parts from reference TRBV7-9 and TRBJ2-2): DTGVSQNPRHKITKRGQNVTFRCDPISEHNRLYWYRQTLGQGPEFLTYFQNEAQLEKSRLLSDRFSAERPKGSFSTLEIQRTEQGDSAMYLCASRLDRANTGELFFGEGSRLTVL.

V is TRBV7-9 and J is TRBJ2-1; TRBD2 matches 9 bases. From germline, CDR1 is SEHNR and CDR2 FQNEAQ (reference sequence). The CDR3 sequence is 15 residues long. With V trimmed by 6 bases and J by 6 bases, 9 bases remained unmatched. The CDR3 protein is CASRPSGRWGNEQFF. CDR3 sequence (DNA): TGTGCCAGCAGGCCAAGCGGGAGGTGGGGCAATGAGCAGTTCTTC.

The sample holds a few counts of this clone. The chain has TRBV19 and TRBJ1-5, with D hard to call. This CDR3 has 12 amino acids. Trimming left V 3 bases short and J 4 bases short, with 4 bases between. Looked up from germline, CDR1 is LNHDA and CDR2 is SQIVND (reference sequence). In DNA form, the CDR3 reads TGTGCCAGTAGTATGAGGAATCAGCCCCAGCATTTT. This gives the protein CASSMRNQPQHF.

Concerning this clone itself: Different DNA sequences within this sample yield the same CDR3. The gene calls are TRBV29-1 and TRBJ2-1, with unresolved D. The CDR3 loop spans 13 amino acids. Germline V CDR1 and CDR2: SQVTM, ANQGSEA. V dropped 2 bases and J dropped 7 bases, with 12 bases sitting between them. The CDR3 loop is CSVEIDSGNEQFF. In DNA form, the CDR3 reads TGCAGCGTTGAAATAGATTCGGGTAATGAGCAGTTCTTC.

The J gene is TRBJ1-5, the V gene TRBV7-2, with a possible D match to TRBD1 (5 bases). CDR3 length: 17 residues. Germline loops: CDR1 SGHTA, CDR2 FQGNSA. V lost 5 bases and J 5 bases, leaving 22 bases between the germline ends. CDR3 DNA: TGTGCCAGCAGCGCCACTCCATCAGGGCTTGGTTATCAGCCCCAGCATTTT. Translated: CASSATPSGLGYQPQHF.

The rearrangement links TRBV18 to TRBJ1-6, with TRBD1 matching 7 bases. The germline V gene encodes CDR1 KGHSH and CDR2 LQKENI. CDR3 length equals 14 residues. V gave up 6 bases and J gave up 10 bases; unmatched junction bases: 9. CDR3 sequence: CASSYTGVLSPLHF. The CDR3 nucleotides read TGTGCCAGCTCCTACACAGGGGTTCTCTCACCCCTCCACTTT.

The CDR3 is CAISELGGPMDGYTF. The CDR3 nucleotides read TGTGCCATCAGTGAGCTAGGGGGCCCTATGGATGGCTACACCTTC. The chain has TRBV10-3 and TRBJ1-2, with 7 bases matching TRBD1. From germline, CDR1 is ENHRY and CDR2 SYGVKD. CDR3 length: 15 residues. With V trimmed by 2 bases and J by 6 bases, 9 bases remained unmatched.

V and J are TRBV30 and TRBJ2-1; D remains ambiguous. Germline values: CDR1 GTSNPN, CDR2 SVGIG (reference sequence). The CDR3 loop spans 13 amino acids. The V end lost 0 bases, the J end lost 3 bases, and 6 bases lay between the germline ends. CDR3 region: CAWSVQIYNEQFF. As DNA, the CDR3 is TGTGCCTGGAGTGTTCAGATCTACAATGAGCAGTTCTTC.